The source of this TCR beta chain is a study of T cell responses to AZD1222 COVID-19 vaccine. Study observations and caveats: The donor cohort was predominantly white British with a female majority, and clonal diversity may have been underestimated. At study baseline, merely a handful of AZD1222 recipients were seropositive.

The assay was immunoSEQ multiplex PCR, and TCRdb's table has in-frame clones only and misses some. The sample carries about 180,000 clones, around 90% recorded once. V trimming: 4 bases; J trimming: 4 bases; junction bases outside the gene matches: 6. From germline, CDR1 is SEHNR and CDR2 FQNEAQ (reference sequence). The CDR3 runs to 15 residues. To note about this clone: Its antigen is not known.

The gene calls are TRBV7-9 and TRBJ1-3; TRBD1 matches at 8 bases. The TCR originated in an adult who received the AZD1222 COVID-19 vaccine. The source was peripheral blood, collected 28 days after the second AZD1222 dose. CDR3 residues: CASSSIRDRGNTIYF. The CDR3 DNA reads as TGTGCCAGCAGCTCTATCCGGGACAGGGGAAACACCATATATTTT.